This is a list of T cell receptor beta chains from one sample in a study of shared clonotypes between healthy human individuals. Clones were read by immunoSEQ multiplex PCR, and TCRdb kept only the in-frame ones, dropping some. The table records about 1 million clones, approximately 72% of them present only once. Sequenced material: memory CD4+ T cells sorted from blood. The receptor set was obtained from a man between 18 and 29 years old in good health. Both conserved end residues are part of each CDR3. Fields, in order: D gene, J gene, V gene, clone size, CDR3 length, CDR3 protein, CDR3 DNA. D genes are given only for firm matches. The listing skips clone size in some rows; elsewhere it reads once, few, many or a size class.

D gene: NA; J gene: TRBJ2-3; V gene: TRBV4-3; clone size: NA; CDR3 length: 15; CDR3 protein: CASSQDRRYTDTQYF; CDR3 DNA: TGCGCCAGCAGCCAAGATCGGCGGTACACAGATACGCAGTATTTT
D gene: TRBD2; J gene: TRBJ2-3; V gene: TRBV7-2; clone size: NA; CDR3 length: 12; CDR3 protein: CASSSTSGRLDF; CDR3 DNA: TGTGCCAGCAGCTCGACTAGCGGGAGGTTGGATTTT
D gene: NA; J gene: TRBJ2-1; V gene: TRBV7-2; clone size: NA; CDR3 length: 16; CDR3 protein: CASSLGQALRNNEQFF; CDR3 DNA: TGTGCCAGCAGCTTAGGGCAGGCCCTTAGGAACAATGAGCAGTTCTTC
D gene: NA; J gene: TRBJ1-3; V gene: TRBV5-1; clone size: few; CDR3 length: 16; CDR3 protein: CASSLGGVGTGNTIYF; CDR3 DNA: TGCGCCAGCAGCTTGGGAGGAGTCGGAACTGGAAACACCATATATTTT
D gene: TRBD1; J gene: TRBJ2-5; V gene: TRBV5-1; clone size: once; CDR3 length: 14; CDR3 protein: CASRGRQGEETQYF; CDR3 DNA: TGCGCCAGCAGAGGGAGACAGGGGGAAGAGACCCAGTACTTC
D gene: NA; J gene: TRBJ2-1; V gene: TRBV7-8; clone size: NA; CDR3 length: 13; CDR3 protein: CASCLGSYNEQFF; CDR3 DNA: TGTGCCAGTTGCCTTGGGTCTTACAATGAGCAGTTCTTC
D gene: NA; J gene: TRBJ2-7; V gene: TRBV5-6; clone size: NA; CDR3 length: 14; CDR3 protein: CASSLVLVPGEQYF; CDR3 DNA: TGTGCCAGCAGCTTGGTCCTAGTCCCTGGGGAGCAGTACTTC
D gene: NA; J gene: TRBJ2-7; V gene: TRBV21-1; clone size: once; CDR3 length: 16; CDR3 protein: CATPFLPGTIFVEQYF; CDR3 DNA: TGTGCCACCCCCTTCCTCCCGGGGACGATCTTTGTAGAGCAGTACTTC
D gene: TRBD2; J gene: TRBJ2-3; V gene: TRBV9; clone size: NA; CDR3 length: 15; CDR3 protein: CASSVEAGARDTQYF; CDR3 DNA: TGTGCCAGCAGCGTCGAAGCGGGGGCCAGAGATACGCAGTATTTT
D gene: NA; J gene: TRBJ1-1; V gene: TRBV7-9; clone size: NA; CDR3 length: 15; CDR3 protein: CASDSLRQENTEAFF; CDR3 DNA: TGTGCCAGCGATAGTTTGAGACAGGAGAACACTGAAGCTTTCTTT